This entry describes one T cell receptor (beta chain). The target antigen is unknown. These data are taken from a study of beta chain features in type 1 diabetes. Turning to the study itself: What patients shared with healthy donors was a similar profile of age, gender and cell yields.

The V end lost 2 bases, the J end lost 5 bases, and 14 bases lay between the germline ends. The CDR3 covers 15 residues. Germline lookup yields CDR1 MNHNY and CDR2 SVGAGI (reference sequence). Using CD45RO/CCR7/CD25/CD127/CD95/CD27, CD4+ naive, central memory, regulatory and stem cell-like memory cells were sorted. The study, taken as a whole, reports: In every one of the four CD4+ subsets, TCRB CDR3s were moderately but significantly shorter in Type 1 diabetes patients.

The study reverse transcribed the entire isolated RNA, so it sequenced expressed TCRB transcripts. There were approximately 3.5 million reads on average in the naive, central memory and regulatory T cell samples. Generated by immunoSEQ multiplex PCR, the TCRdb table keeps only in-frame clones and is missing some. The sample yields approximately 150,000 clones, approximately 9% seen once. The sample taken for sequencing was central memory CD4+ T cells from blood. This TCR was recovered from a man aged 30-40 years with type 1 diabetes. The chain recombines TRBV6-6 with TRBJ2-3, with D maybe TRBD1 (6 bases). In DNA, the CDR3 is TGTGCCAGCAGTTACCCCGGACAGAGCCAAGATACGCAGTATTTT. This codes for CASSYPGQSQDTQYF.